This entry is about one TCR beta chain. Its specificity is not known. Systemic immunosuppression or a history of autoimmune disease excluded patients. The data originate from a study of OX40 agonist ivuxolimab in advanced cancers. Study-level background: The dose-escalation cohort had hepatocellular carcinoma, melanoma, renal cell or head and neck cancer. Previous treatment with anti-PD-1, anti-PD-L1 or anti-CTLA-4 therapy was allowed; over 35% had received some.

Clones were read by immunoSEQ multiplex PCR, and TCRdb kept only the in-frame ones, dropping some. The sample consists of 20,000 to 25,000 clones, around 80% of them appearing once. Study-wide results and limits: There were, on average, more expanded clones in CD8+ T cells than in CD4+.

Source: CD4+ or CD8+ T cells sorted from blood, taken in a trial of the OX40 agonist ivuxolimab. The clonotype originates from an adult with an advanced solid tumor such as melanoma, head and neck, liver or kidney cancer.

CDR3 sequence reads: CASSDALSYEQYF. CDR3 DNA sequence: TGTGCCAGCAGTGATGCCCTCTCCTACGAGCAGTACTTC. The chain employs TRBV28 and TRBJ2-7, with D unclear. CDR1 is MDHEN, CDR2 SYDVKM, per germline. CDR3 length equals 13 residues. V was pared by 5 bases and J by 0 bases, with 8 bases between.